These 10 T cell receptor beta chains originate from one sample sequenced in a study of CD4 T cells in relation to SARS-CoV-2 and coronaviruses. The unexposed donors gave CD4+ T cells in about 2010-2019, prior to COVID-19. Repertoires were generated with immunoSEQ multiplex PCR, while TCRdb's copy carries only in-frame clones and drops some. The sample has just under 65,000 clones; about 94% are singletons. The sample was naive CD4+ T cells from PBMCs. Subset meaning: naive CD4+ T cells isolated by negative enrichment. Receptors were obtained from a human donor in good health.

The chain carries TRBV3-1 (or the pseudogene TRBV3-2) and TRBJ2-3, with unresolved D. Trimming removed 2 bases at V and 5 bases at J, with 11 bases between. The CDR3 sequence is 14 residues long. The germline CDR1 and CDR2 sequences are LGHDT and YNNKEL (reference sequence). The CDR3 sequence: CASSQSVAEDTQYF. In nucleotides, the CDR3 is TGTGCCAGCAGCCAAAGTGTGGCCGAAGATACGCAGTATTTT.

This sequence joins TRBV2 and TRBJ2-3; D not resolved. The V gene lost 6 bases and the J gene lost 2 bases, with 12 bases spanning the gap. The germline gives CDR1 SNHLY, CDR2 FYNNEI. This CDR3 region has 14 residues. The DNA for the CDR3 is TGTGCCAGCAGGACGGACCTAAACACAGATACGCAGTATTTT. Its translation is CASRTDLNTDTQYF.

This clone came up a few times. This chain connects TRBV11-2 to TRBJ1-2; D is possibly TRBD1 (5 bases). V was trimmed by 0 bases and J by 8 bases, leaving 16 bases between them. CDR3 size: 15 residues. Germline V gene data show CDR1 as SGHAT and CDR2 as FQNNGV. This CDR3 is CASSLDPAGRDGYTF. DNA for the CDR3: TGTGCCAGCAGCTTAGATCCGGCAGGGAGGGACGGCTACACCTTC.

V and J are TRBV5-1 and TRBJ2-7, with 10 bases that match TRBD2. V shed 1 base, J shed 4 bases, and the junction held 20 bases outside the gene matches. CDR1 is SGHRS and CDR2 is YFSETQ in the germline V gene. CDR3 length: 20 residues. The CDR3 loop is CASSLWSPGGMASGSYEQYF. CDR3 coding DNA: TGCGCCAGCAGCTTGTGGTCCCCCGGGGGCATGGCTAGCGGGAGTTACGAGCAGTACTTC.

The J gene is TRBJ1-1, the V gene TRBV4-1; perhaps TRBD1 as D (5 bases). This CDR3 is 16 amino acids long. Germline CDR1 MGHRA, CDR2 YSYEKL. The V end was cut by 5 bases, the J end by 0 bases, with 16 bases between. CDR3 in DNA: TGCGCCAGCAGCTCACAACCGGGACTTTTGAACACTGAAGCTTTCTTT. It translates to CASSSQPGLLNTEAFF.

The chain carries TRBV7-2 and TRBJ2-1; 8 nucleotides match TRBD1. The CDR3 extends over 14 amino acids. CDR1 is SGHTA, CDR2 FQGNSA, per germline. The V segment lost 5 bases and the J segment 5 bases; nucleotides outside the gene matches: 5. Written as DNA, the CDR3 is TGTGCCAGCAGCCCGGACAGGGCCCACAATGAGCAGTTCTTC. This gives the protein CASSPDRAHNEQFF.

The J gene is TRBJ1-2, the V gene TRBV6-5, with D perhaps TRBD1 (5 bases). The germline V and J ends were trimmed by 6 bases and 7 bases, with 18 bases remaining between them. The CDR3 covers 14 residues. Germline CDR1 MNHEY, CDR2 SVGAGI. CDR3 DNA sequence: TGTGCCAGCAGCCCGGGACCGGAAAGGGTTGGCTACACCTTC. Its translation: CASSPGPERVGYTF.

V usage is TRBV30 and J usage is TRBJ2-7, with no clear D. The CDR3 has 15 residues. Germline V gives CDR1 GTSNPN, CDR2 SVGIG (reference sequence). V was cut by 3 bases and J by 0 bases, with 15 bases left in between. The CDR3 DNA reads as TGTGCCTGGAGATCACCAGGCAGACTCTCCTACGAGCAGTACTTC. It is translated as CAWRSPGRLSYEQYF. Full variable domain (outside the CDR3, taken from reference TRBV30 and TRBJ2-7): SQTIHQWPATLVQPVGSPLSLECTVEGTSNPNLYWYRQAAGRGLQLLFYSVGIGQISSEVPQNLSASRPQDRQFILSSKKLLLSDSGFYLCAWRSPGRLSYEQYFGPGTRLTVT.

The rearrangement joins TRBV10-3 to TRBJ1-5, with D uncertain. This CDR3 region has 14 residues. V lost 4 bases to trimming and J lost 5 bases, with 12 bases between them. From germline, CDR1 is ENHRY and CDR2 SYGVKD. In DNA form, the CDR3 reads TGTGCCATCAGTGGGAATTTCGTGGATCAGCCCCAGCATTTT. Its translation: CAISGNFVDQPQHF.

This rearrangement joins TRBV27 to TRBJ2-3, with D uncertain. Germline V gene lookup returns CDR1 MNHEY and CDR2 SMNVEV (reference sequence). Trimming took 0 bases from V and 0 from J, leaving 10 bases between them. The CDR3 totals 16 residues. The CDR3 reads CASSLSSDGSTDTQYF. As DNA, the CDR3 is TGTGCCAGCAGTTTATCGTCGGACGGGAGCACAGATACGCAGTATTTT.